These 5 T cell receptor beta chains were all obtained from the same sample, sequenced in a study of PD-L1 blockade in urothelial cancer. Time point indicated: pretreatment peripheral blood. This table comes from immunoSEQ multiplex PCR, and its TCRdb copy is limited to in-frame clones, with some not included. Of 50,000 to 75,000 clones in the sample, approximately 75% are singletons; the top ten hold about 1.6%. Sample: PBMCs, taken around atezolizumab (anti-PD-L1) treatment. Source of these receptors: a man in his 70s with urothelial cancer.

V is TRBV9 and J is TRBJ2-7, with D perhaps TRBD2 (7 bases). Germline V gene sequence: CDR1 SGDLS, CDR2 YYNGEE. V lost 2 bases and J lost 9, with 18 bases in between. The CDR3 consists of 14 residues. The CDR3 here is CASSVLEGGARQYF. The CDR3 coding sequence is TGTGCCAGCAGCGTCCTAGAGGGGGGGGCGAGGCAGTACTTC.

The chain couples TRBV18 to TRBJ1-5, with D possibly matching TRBD1 (5 bases). Trimming pared 6 bases from V and 4 bases from J, leaving 13 bases between. This CDR3 has 14 amino acids. Germline CDR1 KGHSH, CDR2 LQKENI. The CDR3 DNA follows: TGTGCCAGCTCTATGGGGCACGGGAATCAGCCCCAGCATTTT. Translation gives CASSMGHGNQPQHF.

This chain connects TRBV11-2 to TRBJ2-1; 8 bases map to TRBD2. The V gene's germline CDR1 is SGHAT and CDR2 FQNNGV. Trimming removed 6 bases from V and 5 bases from J; junction bases left unmatched: 9. This CDR3 has 15 residues. CDR3 residues: CASSQSGRFHNEQFF. The DNA of the CDR3 is TGTGCCAGCAGTCAGAGCGGGAGATTTCACAATGAGCAGTTCTTC.

The V call is TRBV7-9, the J call TRBJ2-1, with 7 bases matching TRBD2. The length of the CDR3 is 16 residues. Trimming at V came to 5 bases and at J to 0 bases, leaving 7 bases not matched to a gene. CDR1 and CDR2 from the germline V gene are SEHNR and FQNEAQ (reference sequence). The CDR3 bases are TGTGCCAGCAGCCCGACTCGCGGGAGCTCCTACAATGAGCAGTTCTTC. Translated, it gives CASSPTRGSSYNEQFF.

The gene calls are TRBV5-5 and TRBJ2-7; tentative D call: TRBD2 (6 bases). Germline V gene sequence: CDR1 SGHKS, CDR2 YYEKEE (reference sequence). Trimming left V 0 bases short and J 6 bases short, with 16 bases between. The CDR3 contains 15 residues. CDR3 DNA sequence: TGTGCCAGCAGCTTGGGGGGGGAAAATTTAAGCGAGCAGTACTTC. Its protein is CASSLGGENLSEQYF.